The entry below gives a single T cell receptor beta chain sequence along with its context. The record originates from a study of T cells in localized non-small cell lung cancer. CDR1 and CDR2 (germline): LNHDA, SQIVND (reference sequence). There are 14 residues in the CDR3. Trimming removed 6 bases at V and 4 bases at J, with 15 bases between. The protocol was immunoSEQ multiplex PCR, while the TCRdb copy is restricted to in-frame clones and leaves out a portion. The sample includes more than 2,000 clones, roughly a third of them seen just once. The starting material was lung tumor tissue, obtained before any cancer treatment. The chain has TRBV19 and TRBJ2-5; possible D gene TRBD1, 6 bases. The TCR sequence derives from a female donor at least 60 years old with stage I lung adenocarcinoma. In DNA form, the CDR3 reads TGTGCCAGTAGCCGGACAGCTGGACGAGAGACCCAGTACTTC. Its translation is CASSRTAGRETQYF. The full variable domain, completed using reference TRBV19 and TRBJ2-5, is DGGITQSPKYLFRKEGQNVTLSCEQNLNHDAMYWYRQDPGQGLRLIYYSQIVNDFQKGDIAEGYSVSREKKESFPLTVTSAQKNPTAFYLCASSRTAGRETQYFGPGTRLLVL.